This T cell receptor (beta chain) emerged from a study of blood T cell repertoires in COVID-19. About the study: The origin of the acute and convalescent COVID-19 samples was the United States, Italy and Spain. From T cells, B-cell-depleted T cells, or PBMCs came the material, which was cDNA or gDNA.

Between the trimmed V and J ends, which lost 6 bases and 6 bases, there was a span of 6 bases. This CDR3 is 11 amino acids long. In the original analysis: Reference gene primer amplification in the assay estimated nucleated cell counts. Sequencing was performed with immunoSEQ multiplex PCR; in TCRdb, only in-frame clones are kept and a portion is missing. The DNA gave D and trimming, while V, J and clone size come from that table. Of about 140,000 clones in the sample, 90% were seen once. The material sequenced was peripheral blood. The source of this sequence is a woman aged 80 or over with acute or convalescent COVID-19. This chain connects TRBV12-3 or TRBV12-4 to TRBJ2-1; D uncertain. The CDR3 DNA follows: TGTGCCAGCAGCCCCCTCAATGAGCAGTTCTTC. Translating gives CASSPLNEQFF.